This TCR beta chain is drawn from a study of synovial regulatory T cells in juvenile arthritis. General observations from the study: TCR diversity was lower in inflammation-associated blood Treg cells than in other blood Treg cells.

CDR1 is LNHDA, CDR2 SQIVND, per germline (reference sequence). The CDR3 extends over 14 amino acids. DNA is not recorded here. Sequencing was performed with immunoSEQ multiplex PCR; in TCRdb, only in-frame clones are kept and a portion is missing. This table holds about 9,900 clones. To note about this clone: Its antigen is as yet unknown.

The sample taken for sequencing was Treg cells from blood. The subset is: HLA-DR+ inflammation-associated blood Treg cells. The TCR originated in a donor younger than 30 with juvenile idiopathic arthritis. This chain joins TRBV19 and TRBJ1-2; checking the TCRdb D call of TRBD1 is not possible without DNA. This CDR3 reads CASSGTTFNYGYTF.